Listed below are T cell receptor beta chains from one sample, sequenced in a study of T cell responses to AZD1222 COVID-19 vaccine. Clones were read by immunoSEQ multiplex PCR, and TCRdb kept only the in-frame ones, dropping some. This sample has around 190,000 clones; under 95% occur once, and the top ten carry 1.6%. Sequenced here: peripheral blood, sampled 28 days after the second AZD1222 dose. These receptors were taken from an adult who received the AZD1222 COVID-19 vaccine. Both conserved end residues are part of each CDR3. D genes are given only for firm matches. Size tells how often a clone was seen (once, few, many) or the class of an expanded clone, and some rows leave it out.

j_call: TRBJ1-2
v_call: TRBV19
clone_size: .
d_call: .
cdr3_nt: TGTGCCAGTAGTAAGGGGATTTCTAACTATGGCTACACCTTC
cdr3_aa: CASSKGISNYGYTF

j_call: TRBJ1-2
v_call: TRBV10-3
clone_size: .
d_call: .
cdr3_nt: TGTGCCACCAGCAGCAGGGAGGATGGCTACACCTTC
cdr3_aa: CATSSREDGYTF

j_call: TRBJ2-5
v_call: TRBV3-1/TRBV3-2
clone_size: once
d_call: TRBD1
cdr3_nt: TGTGCCAGCAGCCATTCTCTTACCGGGACAGTAAGCGAGACCCAGTACTTC
cdr3_aa: CASSHSLTGTVSETQYF

j_call: TRBJ2-1
v_call: TRBV29-1
clone_size: .
d_call: .
cdr3_nt: TGCAGCGTTGGTTCTGGGCCCCGATACAATGAGCAGTTCTTC
cdr3_aa: CSVGSGPRYNEQFF

j_call: TRBJ1-1
v_call: TRBV4-3
clone_size: .
d_call: .
cdr3_nt: TGCGCCAGCAGCCAAGAAGTCGCGAACACTGAAGCTTTCTTT
cdr3_aa: CASSQEVANTEAFF

j_call: TRBJ1-1
v_call: TRBV11-2
clone_size: .
d_call: .
cdr3_nt: TGTGCCAGCAGCTCACAGGAGCTTATGAACACTGAAGCTTTCTTT
cdr3_aa: CASSSQELMNTEAFF

j_call: TRBJ1-6
v_call: TRBV7-2
clone_size: .
d_call: .
cdr3_nt: TGTGCCAGCAGCTTAGGAGGCAGTGGATCACCCCTCCACTTT
cdr3_aa: CASSLGGSGSPLHF

j_call: TRBJ1-2
v_call: TRBV6-2/TRBV6-3
clone_size: .
d_call: .
cdr3_nt: TGTGCCAGCAGTTACTCGTCAAACTATGGCTACACCTTC
cdr3_aa: CASSYSSNYGYTF

j_call: TRBJ2-3
v_call: TRBV9
clone_size: .
d_call: .
cdr3_nt: TGTGCCAGCGCCCCCGGCTTCCTGAGCACAGATACGCAGTATTTT
cdr3_aa: CASAPGFLSTDTQYF

j_call: TRBJ1-3
v_call: TRBV3-1/TRBV3-2
clone_size: .
d_call: .
cdr3_nt: TGTGCCAGCAGCCCAGCGGGGGCTGGAAACACCATATATTTT
cdr3_aa: CASSPAGAGNTIYF

j_call: TRBJ1-2
v_call: TRBV5-6
clone_size: .
d_call: .
cdr3_nt: TGTGCCAGCAGCTTGTATCTAGCTAACTATGGCTACACCTTC
cdr3_aa: CASSLYLANYGYTF

j_call: TRBJ2-5
v_call: TRBV4-3
clone_size: .
d_call: TRBD2
cdr3_nt: TGCGCCAGCAGCCCACAATTAGCGGGGGGGGAAGAGACCCAGTACTTC
cdr3_aa: CASSPQLAGGEETQYF

j_call: TRBJ1-5
v_call: TRBV9
clone_size: .
d_call: TRBD1
cdr3_nt: TGTGCCAGCAGCCGAGGGACAGGCGAATATAGCAATCAGCCCCAGCATTTT
cdr3_aa: CASSRGTGEYSNQPQHF

j_call: TRBJ1-2
v_call: TRBV7-2
clone_size: .
d_call: .
cdr3_nt: TGTGCCAGCAGCTCAGGGCCAGCTAACTATGGCTACACCTTC
cdr3_aa: CASSSGPANYGYTF

j_call: TRBJ1-6
v_call: TRBV7-2
clone_size: .
d_call: .
cdr3_nt: TGTGCCAGCAGCTTCAGTGGAAATTCACCCCTCCACTTT
cdr3_aa: CASSFSGNSPLHF

j_call: TRBJ2-5
v_call: TRBV24-1
clone_size: .
d_call: TRBD2
cdr3_nt: TGTGCCACCAGTGACCCGAGGGAGCGGGGGGGCACAGAGACCCAGTACTTC
cdr3_aa: CATSDPRERGGTETQYF

j_call: TRBJ2-2
v_call: TRBV5-4
clone_size: .
d_call: .
cdr3_nt: TGTGCCAGCAGCGGGACAAGGGGGAACACCGGGGAGCTGTTTTTT
cdr3_aa: CASSGTRGNTGELFF

j_call: TRBJ2-7
v_call: TRBV28
clone_size: .
d_call: .
cdr3_nt: TGTGCCAGCAACCCGGACTCGATCTCCTACGAGCAGTACTTC
cdr3_aa: CASNPDSISYEQYF

j_call: TRBJ1-3
v_call: TRBV19
clone_size: .
d_call: .
cdr3_nt: TGTGCCAGCACTCGGGGGATGAACCAAATGTCTGGAAACACCATATATTTT
cdr3_aa: CASTRGMNQMSGNTIYF

j_call: TRBJ2-5
v_call: TRBV3-1/TRBV3-2
clone_size: .
d_call: .
cdr3_nt: TGTGCCAGCAGCCAAGGTCTCGGGACCCAGTACTTC
cdr3_aa: CASSQGLGTQYF

j_call: TRBJ1-2
v_call: TRBV25-1
clone_size: .
d_call: TRBD1
cdr3_nt: TGTGCCAGCAGTGAAGCGGGGACAGGGAGACGGAGTGGCTACACCTTC
cdr3_aa: CASSEAGTGRRSGYTF

j_call: TRBJ2-6
v_call: TRBV4-3
clone_size: .
d_call: .
cdr3_nt: TGCGCCAGCAGCCACCTATTAGACGGTTTCTCTGGGGCCAACGTCCTGACTTTC
cdr3_aa: CASSHLLDGFSGANVLTF

j_call: TRBJ2-7
v_call: TRBV6-6
clone_size: .
d_call: TRBD2
cdr3_nt: TGTGCCAGCAGTCCTATCTCGACTAGCGGGAACGAGCAGTACTTC
cdr3_aa: CASSPISTSGNEQYF

j_call: TRBJ2-5
v_call: TRBV10-3
clone_size: .
d_call: .
cdr3_nt: TGTGCCATCGGACTAACAGGGGCGGGGGAGACCCAGTACTTC
cdr3_aa: CAIGLTGAGETQYF

j_call: TRBJ1-1
v_call: TRBV25-1
clone_size: once
d_call: TRBD1
cdr3_nt: TGTGCCAGCAGTGGGGCAGGGGGAAGCACTGAAGCTTTCTTT
cdr3_aa: CASSGAGGSTEAFF

j_call: TRBJ1-4
v_call: TRBV30
clone_size: .
d_call: .
cdr3_nt: TGTGCCTGGAGTAAAACAGGGCAAGTTGAAAAACTGTTTTTT
cdr3_aa: CAWSKTGQVEKLFF

j_call: TRBJ1-1
v_call: TRBV2
clone_size: .
d_call: .
cdr3_nt: TGTGCCAGCAGGCCGGGACCACTGTTCGGCACTGAAGCTTTCTTT
cdr3_aa: CASRPGPLFGTEAFF

j_call: TRBJ1-1
v_call: TRBV28
clone_size: .
d_call: .
cdr3_nt: TGTGCCAGCAGTTTACTCCTAGGGTTTCGGGCTTTCTTT
cdr3_aa: CASSLLLGFRAFF

j_call: TRBJ1-1
v_call: TRBV29-1
clone_size: few
d_call: .
cdr3_nt: TGCAGCGTTGAAGTGACACAGGGTGCCACTGAAGCTTTCTTT
cdr3_aa: CSVEVTQGATEAFF

j_call: TRBJ1-2
v_call: TRBV2
clone_size: .
d_call: .
cdr3_nt: TGTGCCAGCAGTGAATCTAGGGGCTACACCTTC
cdr3_aa: CASSESRGYTF

j_call: TRBJ2-1
v_call: TRBV19
clone_size: .
d_call: TRBD1
cdr3_nt: TGTGCCTCAATAGGCACCGGGACAGGGGTAAATGAGCAGTTCTTC
cdr3_aa: CASIGTGTGVNEQFF

j_call: TRBJ1-2
v_call: TRBV7-8
clone_size: .
d_call: .
cdr3_nt: TGTGCCAGCAGCTTAGCGCCGTTCGGGGGCCCCCTAAACTATGGCTACACCTTC
cdr3_aa: CASSLAPFGGPLNYGYTF

j_call: TRBJ2-7
v_call: TRBV12-3/TRBV12-4
clone_size: .
d_call: .
cdr3_nt: TGTGCCAGCAGTTTTCGGGACCTGTACGAGCAGTACTTC
cdr3_aa: CASSFRDLYEQYF